This TCR beta chain was observed in a study of T-cell memory formation after mild COVID-19. At the level of the study: TCR clusters were mostly confined to one donor each. Regarding the study as a whole: Whereas later expanders leaned CD4+, clones contracting day 15 to 85 showed a balanced CD4/CD8 makeup.

This clonotype has more than one count but fewer than ten. The antigen is undetermined. Libraries for TCRalpha and TCRbeta carried sample barcodes and unique molecular identifiers via 5'RACE. TCRdb used MiXCR to reprocess the 5' RACE reads, holding one entry per CDR3 protein. The data contain under 400,000 distinct CDR3 sequences, around a fifth of them seen just once; the ten biggest clones take up roughly an eighth. Material: PBMCs or a T cell subset sorted from them (not recorded which). The clonotype was recovered from an adult woman who had mild COVID-19 (a few samples of this study predate the infection). Cell type and time point are not known.

CDR3 sequence (DNA): TGCGCCAGCAGGGCTGGAGCGGGAACCGGTAGCGAGCAGTTCTTC. Translation gives CASRAGAGTGSEQFF. The V gene is TRBV4-1, the J gene TRBJ2-1, with TRBD2 matching over 7 bases. This CDR3 has 15 amino acids. V trimming: 6 bases; J trimming: 10 bases; junction bases outside the gene matches: 15. Germline V CDR1 and CDR2: MGHRA, YSYEKL.